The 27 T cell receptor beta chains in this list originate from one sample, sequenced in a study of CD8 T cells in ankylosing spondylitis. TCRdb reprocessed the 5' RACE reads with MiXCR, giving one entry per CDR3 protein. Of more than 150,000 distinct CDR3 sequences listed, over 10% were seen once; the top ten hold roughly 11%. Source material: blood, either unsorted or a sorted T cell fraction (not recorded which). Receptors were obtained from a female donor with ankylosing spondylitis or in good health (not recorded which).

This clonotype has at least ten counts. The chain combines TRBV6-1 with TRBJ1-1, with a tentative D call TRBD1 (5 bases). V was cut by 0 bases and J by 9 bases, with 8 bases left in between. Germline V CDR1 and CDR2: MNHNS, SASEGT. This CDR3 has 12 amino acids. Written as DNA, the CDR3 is TGTGCCAGCAGTGAAGCCTGGACAAAAGCTTTCTTT. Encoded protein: CASSEAWTKAFF.

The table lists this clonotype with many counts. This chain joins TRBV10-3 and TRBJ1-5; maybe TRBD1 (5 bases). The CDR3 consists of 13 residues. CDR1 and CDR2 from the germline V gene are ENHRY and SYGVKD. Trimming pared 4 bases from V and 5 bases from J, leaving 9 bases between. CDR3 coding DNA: TGTGCCATCAGTGTCCTAGGGGATCAGCCCCAGCATTTT. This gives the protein CAISVLGDQPQHF.

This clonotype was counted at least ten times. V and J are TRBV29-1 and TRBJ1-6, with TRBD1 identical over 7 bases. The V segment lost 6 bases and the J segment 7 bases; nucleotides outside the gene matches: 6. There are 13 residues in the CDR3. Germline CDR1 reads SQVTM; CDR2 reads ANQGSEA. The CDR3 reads CSVGTEINSPLHF. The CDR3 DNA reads TGCAGCGTAGGGACAGAGATCAATTCACCCCTCCACTTT.

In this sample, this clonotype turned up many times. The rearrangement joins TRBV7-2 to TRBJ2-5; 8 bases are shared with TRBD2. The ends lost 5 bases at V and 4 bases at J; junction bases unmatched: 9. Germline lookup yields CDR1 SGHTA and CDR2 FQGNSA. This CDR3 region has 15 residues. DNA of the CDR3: TGTGCCAGCAGCCGGGCGGGGACTAGTGGAGAGACCCAGTACTTC. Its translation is CASSRAGTSGETQYF. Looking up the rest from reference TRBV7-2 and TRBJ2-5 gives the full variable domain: GAGVSQSPSNKVTEKGKDVELRCDPISGHTALYWYRQSLGQGLEFLIYFQGNSAPDKSGLPSDRFSAERTGGSVSTLTIQRTQQEDSAVYLCASSRAGTSGETQYFGPGTRLLVL.

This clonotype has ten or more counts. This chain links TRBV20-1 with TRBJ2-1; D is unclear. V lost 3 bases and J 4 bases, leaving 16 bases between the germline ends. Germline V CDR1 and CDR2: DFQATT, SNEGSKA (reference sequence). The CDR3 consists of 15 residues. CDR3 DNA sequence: TGCAGTGCTAGGAAGCTAGATCCCTTATACAATGAGCAGTTCTTC. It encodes CSARKLDPLYNEQFF.

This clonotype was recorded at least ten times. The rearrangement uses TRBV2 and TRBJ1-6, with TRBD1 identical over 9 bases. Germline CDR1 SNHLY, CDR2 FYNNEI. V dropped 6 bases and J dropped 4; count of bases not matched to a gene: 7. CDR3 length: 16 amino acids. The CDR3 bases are TGTGCCAGCAGCGGAACCGGGACAGGGTATAATTCACCCCTCCACTTT. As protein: CASSGTGTGYNSPLHF. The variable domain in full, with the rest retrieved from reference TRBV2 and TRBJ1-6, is EPEVTQTPSHQVTQMGQEVILRCVPISNHLYFYWYRQILGQKVEFLVSFYNNEISEKSEIFDDQFSVERPDGSNFTLKIRSTKLEDSAMYFCASSGTGTGYNSPLHFGNGTRLTVT.

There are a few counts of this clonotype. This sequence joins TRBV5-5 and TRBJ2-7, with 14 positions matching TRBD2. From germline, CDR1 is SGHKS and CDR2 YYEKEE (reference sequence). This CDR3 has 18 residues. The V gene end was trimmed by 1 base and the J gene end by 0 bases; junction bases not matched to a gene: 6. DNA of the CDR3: TGTGCCAGCAGCTTGAGTCGGACTAGCGGGAGGTCCTCCTACGAGCAGTACTTC. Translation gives CASSLSRTSGRSSYEQYF.

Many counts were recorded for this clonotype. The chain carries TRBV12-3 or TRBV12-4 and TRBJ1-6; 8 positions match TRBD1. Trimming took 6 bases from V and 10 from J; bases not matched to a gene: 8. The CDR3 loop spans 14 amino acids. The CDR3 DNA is TGTGCCAGCAGCCTTGGACAGGGCAGGTCACCCCTCCACTTT. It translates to CASSLGQGRSPLHF.

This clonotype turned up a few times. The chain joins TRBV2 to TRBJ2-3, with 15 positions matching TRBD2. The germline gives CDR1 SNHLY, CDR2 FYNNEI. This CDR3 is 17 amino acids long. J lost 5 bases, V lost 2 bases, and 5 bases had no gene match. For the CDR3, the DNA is TGTGCCAGCAGTGAAAGGGGACTAGCGGGAGGAGGAGATACGCAGTATTTT. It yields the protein CASSERGLAGGGDTQYF.

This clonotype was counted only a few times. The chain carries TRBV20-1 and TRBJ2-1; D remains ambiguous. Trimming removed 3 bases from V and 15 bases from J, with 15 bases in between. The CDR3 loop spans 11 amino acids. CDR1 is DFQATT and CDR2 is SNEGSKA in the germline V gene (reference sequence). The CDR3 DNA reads TGCAGTGCTAGGTATGGTTCCGGTTCGTTCTTC. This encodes CSARYGSGSFF.

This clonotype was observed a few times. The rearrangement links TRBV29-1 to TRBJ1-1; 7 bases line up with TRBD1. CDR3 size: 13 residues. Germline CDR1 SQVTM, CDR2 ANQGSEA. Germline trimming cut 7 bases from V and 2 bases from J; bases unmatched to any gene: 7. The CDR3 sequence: CSGYRGFNTEAFF. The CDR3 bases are TGCAGCGGGTACAGGGGTTTTAACACTGAAGCTTTCTTT.

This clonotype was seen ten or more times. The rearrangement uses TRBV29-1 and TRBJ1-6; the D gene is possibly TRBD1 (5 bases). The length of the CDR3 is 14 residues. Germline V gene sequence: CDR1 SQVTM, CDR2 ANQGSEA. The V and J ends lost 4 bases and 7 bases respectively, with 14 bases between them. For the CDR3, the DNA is TGCAGCGTTGGGTTCGGGGCCGAAAATTCACCCCTCCACTTT. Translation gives CSVGFGAENSPLHF. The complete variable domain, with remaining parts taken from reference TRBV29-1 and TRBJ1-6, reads SAVISQKPSRDICQRGTSLTIQCQVDSQVTMMFWYRQQPGQSLTLIATANQGSEATYESGFVIDKFPISRPNLTFSTLTVSNMSPEDSSIYLCSVGFGAENSPLHFGNGTRLTVT.

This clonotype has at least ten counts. CDR3 protein: CASSQGLSGSQFEQFF. In DNA form, the CDR3 reads TGCGCCAGCAGCCAAGGGCTTAGTGGGTCTCAGTTTGAGCAGTTCTTC. The V call is TRBV4-1, the J call TRBJ2-1; no definite D call. The germline V and J ends were trimmed by 1 base and 9 bases, with 19 bases remaining between them. Per germline, CDR1 MGHRA and CDR2 YSYEKL. The CDR3 contains 16 residues.

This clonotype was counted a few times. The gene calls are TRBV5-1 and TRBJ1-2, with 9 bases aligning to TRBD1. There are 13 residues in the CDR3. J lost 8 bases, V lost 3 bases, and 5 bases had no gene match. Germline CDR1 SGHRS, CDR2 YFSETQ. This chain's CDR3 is CASSWDRADGYTF. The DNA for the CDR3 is TGCGCCAGCAGCTGGGACAGGGCTGACGGCTACACCTTC.

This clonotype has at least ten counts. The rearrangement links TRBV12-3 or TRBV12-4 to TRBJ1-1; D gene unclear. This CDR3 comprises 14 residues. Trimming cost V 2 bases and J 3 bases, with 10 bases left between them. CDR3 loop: CASSLSRAYTEAFF. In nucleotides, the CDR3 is TGTGCCAGCAGTTTAAGCCGGGCGTACACTGAAGCTTTCTTT.

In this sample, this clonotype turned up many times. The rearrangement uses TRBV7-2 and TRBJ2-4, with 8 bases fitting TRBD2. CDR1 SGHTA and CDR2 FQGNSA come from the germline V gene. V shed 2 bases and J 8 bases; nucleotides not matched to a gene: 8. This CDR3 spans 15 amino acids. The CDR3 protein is CASSLSSGGHDIQYF. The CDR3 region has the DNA TGTGCCAGCAGCTTATCGTCGGGAGGGCATGACATTCAGTACTTC.

CDR3 region: CASSFNGGREKLFF. Here the CDR3 DNA reads TGTGCCAGCAGCTTCAACGGGGGTCGGGAAAAACTGTTTTTT. The rearrangement links TRBV7-2 to TRBJ1-4, with D perhaps matching TRBD1 (5 bases). Germline CDR1 is SGHTA and CDR2 is FQGNSA. The CDR3 is 14 residues long. V shed 3 bases and J shed 8 bases, with 13 bases lying between them.

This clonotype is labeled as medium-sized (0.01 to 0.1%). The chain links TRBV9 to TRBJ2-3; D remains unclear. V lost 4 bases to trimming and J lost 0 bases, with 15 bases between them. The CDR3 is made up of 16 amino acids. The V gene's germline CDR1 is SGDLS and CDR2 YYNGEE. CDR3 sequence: CASSPSRSTSTDTQYF. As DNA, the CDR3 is TGTGCCAGCAGCCCCTCTCGCAGCACTAGCACAGATACGCAGTATTTT.

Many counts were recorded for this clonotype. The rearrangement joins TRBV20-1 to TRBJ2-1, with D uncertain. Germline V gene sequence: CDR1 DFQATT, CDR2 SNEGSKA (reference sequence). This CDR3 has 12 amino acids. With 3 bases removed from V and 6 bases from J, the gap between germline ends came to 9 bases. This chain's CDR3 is CSASPLFNEQFF. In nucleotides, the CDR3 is TGCAGTGCTAGCCCACTATTCAATGAGCAGTTCTTC.

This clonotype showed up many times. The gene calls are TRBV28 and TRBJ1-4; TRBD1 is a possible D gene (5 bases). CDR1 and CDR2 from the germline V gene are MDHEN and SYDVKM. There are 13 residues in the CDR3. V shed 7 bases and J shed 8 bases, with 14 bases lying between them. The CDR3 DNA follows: TGTGCCAGCAAGGTCGGGGGATTGGAAAAACTGTTTTTT. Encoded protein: CASKVGGLEKLFF.

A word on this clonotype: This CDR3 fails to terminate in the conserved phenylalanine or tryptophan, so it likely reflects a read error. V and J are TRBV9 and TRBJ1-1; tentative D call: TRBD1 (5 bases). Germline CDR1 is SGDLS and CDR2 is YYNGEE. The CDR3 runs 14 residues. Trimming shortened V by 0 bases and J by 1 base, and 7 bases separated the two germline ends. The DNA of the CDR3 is TGTGCCAGCAGCGTAGCAGGGAGGAACACTGAAGCTTTCTCT. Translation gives CASSVAGRNTEAFS.

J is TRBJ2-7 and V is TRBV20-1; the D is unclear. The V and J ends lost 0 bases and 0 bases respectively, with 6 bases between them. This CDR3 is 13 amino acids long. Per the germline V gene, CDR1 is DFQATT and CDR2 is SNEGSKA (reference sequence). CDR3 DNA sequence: TGCAGTGCTAGAGAGCTGGGCTCCTACGAGCAGTACTTC. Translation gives CSARELGSYEQYF.

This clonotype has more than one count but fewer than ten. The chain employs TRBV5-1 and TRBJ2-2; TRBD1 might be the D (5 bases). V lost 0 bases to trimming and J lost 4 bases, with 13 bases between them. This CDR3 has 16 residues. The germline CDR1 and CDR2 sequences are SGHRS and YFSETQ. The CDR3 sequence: CASSLDLGQGTGELFF. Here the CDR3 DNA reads TGCGCCAGCAGCTTGGATTTGGGTCAGGGCACCGGGGAGCTGTTTTTT.

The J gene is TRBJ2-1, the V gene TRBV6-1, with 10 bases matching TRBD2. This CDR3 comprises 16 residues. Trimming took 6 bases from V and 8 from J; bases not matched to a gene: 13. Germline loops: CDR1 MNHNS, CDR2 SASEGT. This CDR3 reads CASSEGSLAGVHEQFF. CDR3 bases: TGTGCCAGCAGCGAGGGTTCCCTAGCGGGAGTACATGAGCAGTTCTTC.

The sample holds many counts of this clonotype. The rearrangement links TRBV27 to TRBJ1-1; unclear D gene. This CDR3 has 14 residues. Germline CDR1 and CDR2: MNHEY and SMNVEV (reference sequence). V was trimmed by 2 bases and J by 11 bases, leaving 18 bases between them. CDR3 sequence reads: CASSLIGPGTDAFF. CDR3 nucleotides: TGTGCCAGCAGTTTAATCGGCCCGGGAACGGACGCTTTCTTT.

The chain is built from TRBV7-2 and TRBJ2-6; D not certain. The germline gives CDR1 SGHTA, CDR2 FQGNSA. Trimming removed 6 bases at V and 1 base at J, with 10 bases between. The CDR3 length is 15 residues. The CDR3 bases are TGTGCCAGCAGTTCTACCTGGTCTGGGGCCAACGTCCTGACTTTC. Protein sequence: CASSSTWSGANVLTF. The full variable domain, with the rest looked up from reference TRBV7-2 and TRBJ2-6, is GAGVSQSPSNKVTEKGKDVELRCDPISGHTALYWYRQSLGQGLEFLIYFQGNSAPDKSGLPSDRFSAERTGGSVSTLTIQRTQQEDSAVYLCASSSTWSGANVLTFGAGSRLTVL.

The CDR3 sequence is CASSMQDSYQPQHF. CDR3 bases: TGTGCCAGTAGTATGCAAGACAGTTATCAGCCCCAGCATTTT. The chain carries TRBV19 and TRBJ1-5; D might be TRBD1 (5 bases). The germline CDR1 and CDR2 sequences are LNHDA and SQIVND (reference sequence). This CDR3 has 14 residues. V lost 3 bases, J lost 5 bases, and 11 bases lay in between.